This entry concerns a single TCR beta chain. Its recognized antigen is unknown. Qualities for individual bases were not recorded, and no much larger clone is one base off. The sample originates from a study of blood T cell repertoires in COVID-19 (dated by TCRdb to between 2020 and 2021). Notes on the research overall: Samples from collaborators originated in the United States, Italy and Spain and spanned both the acute and convalescent phases of COVID-19. Deeply sampled blood TCRbeta repertoires from subjects exposed to, actively infected with, or recovered from COVID-19 were included in the dataset. The material from the prospective study consisted of cDNA or gDNA derived from T cells, B-cell-depleted T cells, or PBMCs. The sample metadata nearly always contained a de-identified subject ID, COVID-19 status, age in years and sex. The samples were drawn from two sources: the first 160 participants of the ongoing ImmuneRACE study, and some 1,300 subjects contributed by 6 global collaborators. A freely available public database, intended as a resource for researchers studying the immune response to SARS-CoV-2, is where the repertoires were released. Where available, HLA class I and class II types were taken from metadata supplied by the sample provider and were not determined by assay-based typing. Results and caveats for the whole study, not just this receptor: How much clinical and demographic metadata was included differed by source and by participant, and the metadata was provided uncurated.

TCRbeta CDR3 regions were amplified from genomic DNA by means of the immunoSEQ Assay, a bias-controlled multiplex PCR. The authors' analysis ran thus. The number of nucleated cells in each sample was estimated by amplification of reference gene primers within the assay. To quantify the absolute abundance of each unique TCRbeta CDR3 rearrangement, sequence reads were collapsed and filtered. For each sample, productive Simpson clonality was calculated by taking the square root of Simpson's diversity index across productive rearrangements. The table comes from immuneACCESS by way of TCRdb, which keeps in-frame sequences with V and J called. Part of the clones is missing from these tables; in studies checked, under half for an unresolved V gene and the rest for unknown reasons. The DNA gave D and trimming, while V, J and clone size come from that table. The sample contains roughly 670,000 clones, 70% to 90% of them found a single time. Jointly, the top ten make up over 0.2% of the sample.

V and J are truncated by 1 base and 1 base respectively, leaving an intervening sequence of 11 bases. The CDR3 measures 15 amino acids from cysteine to phenylalanine. Just CDR3 DNA is preserved here, 45 bases in frame from base 1. CDR1 and CDR2 are read off the germline V gene (reference sequence) as LGHDT and YNNKEL. Whole blood was collected in K2EDTA tubes by collaborating institutions according to the institutions' own protocols. Collaborator samples were shipped for TCRbeta analysis as frozen whole blood, isolated PBMCs, or DNA extracted from either sample type. Here the chain combines TRBV3-1 (or the pseudogene TRBV3-2) and TRBJ2-7, and possibly TRBD1, on 5 matching bases. Sequences were obtained from peripheral blood. This TCR derives from a woman aged 18-35 years with acute or convalescent COVID-19. The CDR3 protein: CASSQVWKGSYEQYF. The sequence in DNA is TGTGCCAGCAGCCAAGTTTGGAAGGGGTCCTACGAGCAGTACTTC.